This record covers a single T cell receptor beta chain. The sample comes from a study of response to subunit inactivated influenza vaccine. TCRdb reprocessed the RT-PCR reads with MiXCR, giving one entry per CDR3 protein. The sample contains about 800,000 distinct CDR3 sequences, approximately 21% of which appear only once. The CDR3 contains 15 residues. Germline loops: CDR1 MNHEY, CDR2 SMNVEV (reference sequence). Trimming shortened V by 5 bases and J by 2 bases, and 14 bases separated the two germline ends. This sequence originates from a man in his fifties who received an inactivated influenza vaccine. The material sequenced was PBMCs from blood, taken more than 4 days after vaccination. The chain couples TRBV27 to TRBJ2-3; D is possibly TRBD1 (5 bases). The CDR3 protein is CASSRQSSATDTQYF. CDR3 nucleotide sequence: TGTGCCAGCAGTAGACAGTCTTCAGCCACAGATACGCAGTATTTT.